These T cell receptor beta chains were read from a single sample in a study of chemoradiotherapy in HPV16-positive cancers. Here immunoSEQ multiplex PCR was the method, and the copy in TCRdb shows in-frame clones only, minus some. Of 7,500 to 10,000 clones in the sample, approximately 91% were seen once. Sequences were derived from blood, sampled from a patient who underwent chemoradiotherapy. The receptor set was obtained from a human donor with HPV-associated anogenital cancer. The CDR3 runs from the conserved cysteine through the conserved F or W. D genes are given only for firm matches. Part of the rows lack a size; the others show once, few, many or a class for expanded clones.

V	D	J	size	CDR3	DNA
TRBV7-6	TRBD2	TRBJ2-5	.	CASSSLAGGIETQYF	TGTGCCAGCAGCTCGTTAGCGGGGGGGATTGAGACCCAGTACTTC
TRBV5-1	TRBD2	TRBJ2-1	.	CASSLGTSNEQFF	TGCGCCAGCAGCCTCGGGACTAGCAATGAGCAGTTCTTC
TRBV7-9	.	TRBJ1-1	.	CASSLETMIF	TGTGCCAGCAGTCTTGAAACAATGATCTTT
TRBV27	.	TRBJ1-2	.	CASSSGMTGRAGGYTF	TGTGCCAGCAGTTCAGGAATGACGGGAAGAGCGGGTGGCTACACCTTC
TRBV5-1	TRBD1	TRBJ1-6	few	CASSLDTGGGSPLHF	TGCGCCAGCAGCTTGGATACAGGGGGCGGATCACCCCTCCACTTT
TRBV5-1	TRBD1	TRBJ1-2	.	CASSFGLPGAGTGDGYTF	TGCGCCAGCAGCTTCGGCCTACCCGGAGCCGGGACAGGGGATGGCTACACCTTC
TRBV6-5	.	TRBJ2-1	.	CASRPRSTYNEQFF	TGTGCCAGCAGACCCAGGAGCACCTACAATGAGCAGTTCTTC
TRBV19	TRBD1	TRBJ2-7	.	CASSSPGQGGTYEQYF	TGTGCCAGTAGTTCCCCCGGACAGGGGGGGACCTACGAGCAGTACTTC
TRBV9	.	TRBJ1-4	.	CASSVGVGGNEKLFF	TGTGCCAGCAGCGTAGGAGTAGGGGGTAATGAAAAACTGTTTTTT
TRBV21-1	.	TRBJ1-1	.	CASSKDRGTEAFF	TGTGCCAGCAGCAAAGACAGGGGCACTGAAGCTTTCTTT
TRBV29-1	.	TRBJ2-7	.	CSAKQDYEQYF	TGCAGCGCCAAACAGGACTACGAGCAGTACTTC
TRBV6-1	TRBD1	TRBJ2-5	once	CASIPGGGRETQYF	TGTGCCAGCATACCAGGGGGCGGTCGGGAGACCCAGTACTTC
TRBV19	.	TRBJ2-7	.	CASTSDIYEQYF	TGTGCCAGTACCTCGGATATCTACGAGCAGTACTTC
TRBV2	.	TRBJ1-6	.	CASSVPQGYSPLHF	TGTGCCAGCAGTGTTCCGCAGGGGTATTCACCCCTCCACTTT
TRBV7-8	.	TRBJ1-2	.	CASSSQRSNYGYTF	TGTGCCAGCAGCTCCCAGAGAAGTAACTATGGCTACACCTTC
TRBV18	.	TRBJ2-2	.	CASSPQQGPGELFF	TGTGCCAGCTCACCACAACAGGGCCCCGGGGAGCTGTTTTTT
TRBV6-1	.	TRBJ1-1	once	CASSEWGTEAFF	TGTGCCAGCAGTGAATGGGGGACTGAAGCTTTCTTT
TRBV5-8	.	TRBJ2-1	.	CASSLWGGISYNEQFF	TGTGCCAGCAGTTTGTGGGGAGGCATCTCCTACAATGAGCAGTTCTTC
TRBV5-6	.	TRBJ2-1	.	CASSTWTFNSEQFF	TGTGCCAGCAGCACCTGGACTTTTAACAGTGAGCAGTTCTTC
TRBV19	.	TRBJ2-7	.	CASSHGAAGSFWQYF	TGTGCCAGTAGTCACGGGGCGGCCGGATCTTTTTGGCAGTACTTC
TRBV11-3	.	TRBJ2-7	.	CASSLVSYEQYF	TGTGCCAGCAGCTTAGTCTCCTACGAGCAGTACTTC
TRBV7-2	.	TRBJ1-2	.	CASSQTRGNGYTF	TGTGCCAGCAGCCAGACACGGGGTAATGGCTACACCTTC
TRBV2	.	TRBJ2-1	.	CASSEASPAKFF	TGTGCCAGCAGTGAAGCCTCGCCCGCGAAGTTCTTC
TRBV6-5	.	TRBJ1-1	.	CASSYQRGNTEAFF	TGTGCCAGCAGTTACCAAAGAGGGAACACTGAAGCTTTCTTT
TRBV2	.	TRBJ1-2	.	CASSGSLGGYTF	TGTGCCAGCAGTGGAAGCCTCGGGGGCTACACCTTC
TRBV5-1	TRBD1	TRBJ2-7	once	CASSFTGQSYEQYF	TGCGCCAGCAGTTTTACGGGACAGTCATACGAGCAGTACTTC
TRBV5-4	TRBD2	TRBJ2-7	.	CASSQGLAGAGLGYEQYF	TGTGCCAGCAGCCAGGGACTAGCGGGGGCCGGCCTCGGGTACGAGCAGTACTTC
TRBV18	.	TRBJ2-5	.	CASSPDWSRETQYF	TGTGCCAGCTCACCGGATTGGTCAAGGGAGACCCAGTACTTC
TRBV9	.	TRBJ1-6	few	CASSVALQNSPLHF	TGTGCCAGCAGCGTAGCGCTGCAGAATTCACCCCTCCACTTT
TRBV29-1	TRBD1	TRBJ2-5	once	CSVERTGLGETQYF	TGCAGCGTTGAGAGGACAGGGTTGGGGGAGACCCAGTACTTC
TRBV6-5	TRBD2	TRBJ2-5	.	CASTSSGDQETQYF	TGTGCCAGCACTTCTAGCGGGGACCAAGAGACCCAGTACTTC
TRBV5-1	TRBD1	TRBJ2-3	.	CASSLAGTGGTDTQYF	TGCGCCAGCAGCTTGGCCGGGACAGGGGGGACAGATACGCAGTATTTT
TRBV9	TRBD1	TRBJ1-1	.	CASSVDYRGHDTEAFF	TGTGCCAGCAGCGTAGACTACAGGGGGCATGACACTGAAGCTTTCTTT
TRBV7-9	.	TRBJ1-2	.	CASSLRGSPYGYTF	TGTGCCAGCAGCTTACGGGGGTCCCCCTATGGCTACACCTTC
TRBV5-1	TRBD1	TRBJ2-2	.	CASRGQGANTGELFF	TGCGCCAGCAGGGGACAGGGGGCGAACACCGGGGAGCTGTTTTTT
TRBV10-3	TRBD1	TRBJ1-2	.	CAIGKETGGFGYTF	TGTGCCATCGGAAAGGAGACAGGGGGGTTTGGCTACACCTTC
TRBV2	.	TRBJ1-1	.	CASSDSGNEAFF	TGTGCCAGCAGTGATAGTGGGAATGAAGCTTTCTTT
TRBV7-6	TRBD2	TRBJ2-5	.	CASSFLPVGGQETQYF	TGTGCCAGCAGCTTCCTGCCGGTGGGGGGGCAAGAGACCCAGTACTTC
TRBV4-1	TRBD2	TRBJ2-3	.	CASSQDALAGGKDTQYF	TGCGCCAGCAGCCAAGACGCCCTAGCGGGGGGGAAGGATACGCAGTATTTT
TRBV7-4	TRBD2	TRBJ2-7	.	CASSFVTSGAYEQYF	TGTGCCAGCAGCTTTGTGACTAGCGGGGCTTACGAGCAGTACTTC
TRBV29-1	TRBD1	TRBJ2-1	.	CSFSDRGLRRNEQFF	TGCAGTTTTTCGGACAGGGGGCTAAGGCGCAATGAGCAGTTCTTC
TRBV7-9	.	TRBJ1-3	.	CASNRGTGNTIYF	TGTGCCAGCAACCGAGGGACTGGAAACACCATATATTTT
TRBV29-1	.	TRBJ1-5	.	CSVEVEVGQPQHF	TGCAGCGTTGAAGTAGAGGTTGGGCAGCCCCAGCATTTT
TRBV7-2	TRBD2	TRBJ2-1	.	CASSLHGGFSYNEQFF	TGTGCCAGCAGCTTACACGGGGGGTTCTCCTACAATGAGCAGTTCTTC
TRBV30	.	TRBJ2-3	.	CAWSPGAYTDTQYF	TGTGCCTGGTCGCCGGGGGCCTACACAGATACGCAGTATTTT
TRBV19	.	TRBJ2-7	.	CASKGGMGSIYEQYF	TGTGCCAGTAAGGGGGGAATGGGAAGTATCTACGAGCAGTACTTC
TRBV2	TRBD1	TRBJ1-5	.	CASSEARQGFLINPQHF	TGTGCCAGCAGTGAAGCCCGACAGGGTTTTTTAATCAATCCCCAGCATTTT
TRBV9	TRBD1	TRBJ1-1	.	CASSQRQGTEAFF	TGTGCCAGCAGCCAGAGACAGGGCACTGAAGCTTTCTTT
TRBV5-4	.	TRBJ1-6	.	CASSLKPSSYNSPLHF	TGTGCCAGCAGCTTGAAACCCAGCTCCTATAATTCACCCCTCCACTTT
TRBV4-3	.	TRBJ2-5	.	CASSQGAPSNLGTETQYF	TGCGCCAGCAGCCAAGGGGCACCGTCGAATTTAGGAACGGAGACCCAGTACTTC
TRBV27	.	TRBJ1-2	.	CASSPGVFVGYTF	TGTGCCAGCAGTCCAGGGGTTTTCGTTGGCTACACCTTC
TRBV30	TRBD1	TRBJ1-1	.	CAWTGQGHLNTEAFF	TGTGCCTGGACAGGACAGGGGCACCTGAACACTGAAGCTTTCTTT
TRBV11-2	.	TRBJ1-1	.	CASSLWENTEAFF	TGTGCCAGCAGCTTATGGGAGAACACTGAAGCTTTCTTT
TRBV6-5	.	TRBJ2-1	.	CASRGPGPSTNEQFF	TGTGCCAGCAGGGGGCCGGGACCCTCCACCAATGAGCAGTTCTTC
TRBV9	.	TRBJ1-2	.	CASSVDEGHYGYTF	TGTGCCAGCAGCGTAGATGAGGGACACTATGGCTACACCTTC
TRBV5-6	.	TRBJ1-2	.	CASSLNYWDLYGYTF	TGTGCCAGCAGCTTGAATTATTGGGATCTCTATGGCTACACCTTC
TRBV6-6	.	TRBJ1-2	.	CASSFSTNAGAVYTF	TGTGCCAGCAGTTTCTCCACGAATGCAGGGGCAGTTTACACCTTC
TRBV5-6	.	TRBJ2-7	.	CASSSPPGEQYF	TGTGCCAGCAGCTCACCGCCAGGCGAGCAGTACTTC
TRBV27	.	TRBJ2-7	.	CASSPTDPYEQYF	TGTGCCAGCAGTCCGACCGATCCCTACGAGCAGTACTTC